The table lists the clone carrying this TCR beta chain with many counts. Its cognate antigen is unknown. Researchers used genomic DNA as the template to profile TCR beta VDJ and CDR3. Each CDR3 protein is one row after TCRdb ran MiXCR on the reads. The repertoire holds about 190,000 distinct CDR3 sequences, with around half as singletons. CDR1 is DFQATT, CDR2 SNEGSKA, per germline (reference sequence). This CDR3 contains 15 residues. V dropped 0 bases and J dropped 0 bases, with 8 bases sitting between them. This entry comes from a study of CD8+CD57+ T cells in acquired aplastic anemia. Overall study findings and caveats: Between the patient and control groups, CD8+ Simpson's diversity did not differ significantly.

What was sequenced was sorted CD4+, CD8+, or CD8+CD57+ T cells (not recorded which) from PBMCs. The clonotype was recovered from a human donor in good health, serving as a control. V and J are TRBV20-1 and TRBJ1-4; D possibly corresponds to TRBD1 (6 bases). CDR3 protein: CSARDQGPTNEKLFF. CDR3 nucleotide sequence: TGCAGTGCTAGAGATCAGGGGCCAACTAATGAAAAACTGTTTTTT.